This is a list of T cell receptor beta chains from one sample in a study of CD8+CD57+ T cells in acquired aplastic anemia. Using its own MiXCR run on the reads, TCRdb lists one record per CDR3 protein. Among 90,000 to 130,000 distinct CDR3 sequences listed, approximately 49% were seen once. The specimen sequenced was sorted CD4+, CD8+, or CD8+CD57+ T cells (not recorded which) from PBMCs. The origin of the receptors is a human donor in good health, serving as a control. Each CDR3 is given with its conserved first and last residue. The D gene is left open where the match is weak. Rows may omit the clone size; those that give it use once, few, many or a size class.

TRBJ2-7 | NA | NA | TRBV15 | TGTGCCACCAGCAGAGAAGGGGGACCCTCCTACGAGCAGTACTTC | CATSREGGPSYEQYF
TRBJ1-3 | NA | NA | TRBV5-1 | TGCGCCAGCAGCTTAGAACAGCGCTCTGGAAACACCATATATTTT | CASSLEQRSGNTIYF
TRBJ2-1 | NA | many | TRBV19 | TGTGCCAGTAGTATAGTCCTCAAGACAGATACCTACAATGAGCAGTTCTTC | CASSIVLKTDTYNEQFF
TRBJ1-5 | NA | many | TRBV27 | TGTGCCAGCAGTTTAATGGCAGGGAGTCAGCCCCAGCATTTT | CASSLMAGSQPQHF
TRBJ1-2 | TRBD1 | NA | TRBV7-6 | TGTGCCAGCAGCACAAATGGACAGGGCAGCAACTATGGCTACACCTTC | CASSTNGQGSNYGYTF
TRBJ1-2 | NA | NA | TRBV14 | TGTGCCACCTCAGAGAGCACTCGGCCTAACTATGGCTACACCTTC | CATSESTRPNYGYTF
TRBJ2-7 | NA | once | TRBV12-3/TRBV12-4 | TGTGCCAGCAGTCAGGCCGGGGAGCAGTACTTC | CASSQAGEQYF
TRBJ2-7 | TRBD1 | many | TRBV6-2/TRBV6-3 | TGTGCCAGCAGACGTCTAACGGGACAGGGCACCTACGAGCAGTACTTC | CASRRLTGQGTYEQYF
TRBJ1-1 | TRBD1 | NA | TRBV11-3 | TGTGCCAGCAGCTCCGGGACAGGGATGAACACTGAAGCTTTCTTT | CASSSGTGMNTEAFF
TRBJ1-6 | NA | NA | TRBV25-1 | TGTGCTAGAGATGCCGGGGTCTTGGGGGGATCACCCCTCCACTTT | CARDAGVLGGSPLHF
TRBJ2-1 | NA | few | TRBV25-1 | TGTGCCAGCAGTGGGGGGGCTAGGTATGAGCAGTTCTTC | CASSGGARYEQFF
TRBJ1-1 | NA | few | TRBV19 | TGTGCCAGTCGACCACCAACAGAGAACACTGAAGCTTTCTTT | CASRPPTENTEAFF
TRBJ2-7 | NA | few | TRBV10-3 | TGTGCCATCAGTAGGACAGTTTACGAGCAGTACTTC | CAISRTVYEQYF
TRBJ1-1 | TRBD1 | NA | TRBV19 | TGTGCCAGTAGTAGACAGGGGGCCGCTGAAGCTTTCTTT | CASSRQGAAEAFF
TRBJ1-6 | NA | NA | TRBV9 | TGTGCCAGCAGCGTAGAAAGGGAGGGAGGCTCACCCCTCCACTTT | CASSVEREGGSPLHF
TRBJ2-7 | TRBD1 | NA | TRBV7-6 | TGTGCCAGCAGTCAGGGGGCAGGCTACGAGCAGTACTTC | CASSQGAGYEQYF
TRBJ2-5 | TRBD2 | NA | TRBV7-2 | TGTGCCAGCAGCATCAGCGGGGGTGAGACCCAGTACTTC | CASSISGGETQYF
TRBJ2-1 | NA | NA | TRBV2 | TGTGCCAGCAGTGACTCCGGGGGAAACAATGAGCAGTTCTTC | CASSDSGGNNEQFF
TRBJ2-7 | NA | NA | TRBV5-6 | TGTGCCAGCAGCACACAGGGTGCGCAGTACTTC | CASSTQGAQYF
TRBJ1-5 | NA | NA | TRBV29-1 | TGCAGCGTTGAAGATTCATCGGGACAGCCCCAGCATTTT | CSVEDSSGQPQHF
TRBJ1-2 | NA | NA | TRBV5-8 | TGTGCCAGCAGCTCGCCTCGATTTGTGAGATATGGCTACACCTTC | CASSSPRFVRYGYTF
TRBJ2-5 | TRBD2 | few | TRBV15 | TGTGCCACCATGGGGGGGGGAGAGACCCAGTACTTC | CATMGGGETQYF
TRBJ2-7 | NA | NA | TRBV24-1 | TGTGCCACCAGTCAACAGGGAGGAGAGCAGTACTTC | CATSQQGGEQYF
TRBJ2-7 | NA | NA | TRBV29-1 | TGCAGCGTTGTAACCCGGGGCTACGAGCAGTACTTC | CSVVTRGYEQYF
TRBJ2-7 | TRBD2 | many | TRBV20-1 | TGCAGTGCGAACGTCGGGGGGGCGGGCGAGCAGTACTTC | CSANVGGAGEQYF
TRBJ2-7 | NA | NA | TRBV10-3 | TGTGCCACAAAAGTGGAGGTCGGGAGCGAGCAGTACTTC | CATKVEVGSEQYF
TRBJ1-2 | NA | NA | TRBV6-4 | TGTGCCAGCAGTGACTCTGGGACATCTAGTCGCTACACCTTC | CASSDSGTSSRYTF
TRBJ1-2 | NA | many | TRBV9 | TGTGCCAGCAGCGTTTCTCCGTATTACAGGGAGTTGTACTATGGCTACACCTTC | CASSVSPYYRELYYGYTF
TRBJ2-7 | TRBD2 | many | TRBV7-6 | TGTGCCAGCAGCGCCCGGACTAGCGGGGGGTTGGAGCAGTACTTC | CASSARTSGGLEQYF
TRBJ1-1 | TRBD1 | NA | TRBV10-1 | TGCGCCAGCACCCCTAGCCTGTCAGGGGGCACTGGAGCTTTCTTT | CASTPSLSGGTGAFF
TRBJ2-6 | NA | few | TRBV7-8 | TGTGCCAGCAGCAAGCCTGGGGCCAACGTCCTGACTTTC | CASSKPGANVLTF
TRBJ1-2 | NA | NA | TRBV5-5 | TGTGCCAGCAGCTTGTACTATGGCTACACCTTC | CASSLYYGYTF
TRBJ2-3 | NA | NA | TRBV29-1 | TGCAGCGCCGAATGGTCAGGGGATGGAGATACGCAGTATTTT | CSAEWSGDGDTQYF
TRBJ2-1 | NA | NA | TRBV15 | TGTGCCACCAGCGGGGTGGGAACGGGAGACTCCTACAATGAGCAGTTCTTC | CATSGVGTGDSYNEQFF
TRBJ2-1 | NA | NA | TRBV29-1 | TGCAGCGTTGAGGGGGGGCCTGGGTTGAGCTACAATGAGCAGTTCTTC | CSVEGGPGLSYNEQFF
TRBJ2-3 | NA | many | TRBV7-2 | TGTGCCAGCAGCGGGAGACTAGATACGCAGTATTTT | CASSGRLDTQYF
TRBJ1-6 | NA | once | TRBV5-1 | TGCGCCAGCAGCCTGAAGGCGGGCTCCTATAATTCACCCCTCCACTTT | CASSLKAGSYNSPLHF
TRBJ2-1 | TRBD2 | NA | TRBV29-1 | TGCAGCGTTTCTGGCGGGGGGACCTACAATGAGCAGTTCTTC | CSVSGGGTYNEQFF
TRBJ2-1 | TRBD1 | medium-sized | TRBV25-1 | TGTGCCAGCAGTGGACAGGGTCCCTACAATGAGCAGTTCTTC | CASSGQGPYNEQFF
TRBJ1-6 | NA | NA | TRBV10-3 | TGTGCCATCACACAGACTTCACCCCTCCACTTT | CAITQTSPLHF
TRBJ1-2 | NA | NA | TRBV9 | TGTGCCAGCAGCGTAGAAGGGGGGGCTTTAGGTGGCTACACCTTC | CASSVEGGALGGYTF
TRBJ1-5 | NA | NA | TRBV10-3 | TGTGCCAAACCATCAAATAGCGGAAGGCAGCCCCAGCATTTT | CAKPSNSGRQPQHF
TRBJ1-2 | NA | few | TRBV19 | TGTGCCAGTAGTACCGACTATGGCTACACCTTC | CASSTDYGYTF
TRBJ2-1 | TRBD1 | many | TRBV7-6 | TGTGCCAGCAGCACCGGACAGGGCGTAAACAATGAGCAGTTCTTC | CASSTGQGVNNEQFF
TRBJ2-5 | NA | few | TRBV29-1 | TGCAGCGTTGAACAGGACAGTAATACGTGGACCCAGTACTTC | CSVEQDSNTWTQYF
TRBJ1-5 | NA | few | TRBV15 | TGTGCCACCAGCAGAGGAGGGGGGAGACAGCCCCAGCATTTT | CATSRGGGRQPQHF
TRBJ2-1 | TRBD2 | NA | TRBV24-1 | TGTGCCACCAGTGACCCGACCGTAGCGGGAGGGAACTACAATGAGCAGTTCTTC | CATSDPTVAGGNYNEQFF
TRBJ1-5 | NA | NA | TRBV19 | TGTGCCAGTAGTATTCCCAGGTTGGCTCAGCCCCAGCGTTTT | CASSIPRLAQPQRF
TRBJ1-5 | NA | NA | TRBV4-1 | TGCGCCAGCAGCCAAGATGGAGGGGGCAATCAGCCCCAGCATTTT | CASSQDGGGNQPQHF
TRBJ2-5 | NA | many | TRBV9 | TGTGCCAGCAGCTCTACTCGGGTTCCAGAGACCCAGTACTTC | CASSSTRVPETQYF
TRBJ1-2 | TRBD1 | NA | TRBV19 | TGTGCCAGTCAAAGACAGGGCTTGCGCTATGGCTACACCTTC | CASQRQGLRYGYTF
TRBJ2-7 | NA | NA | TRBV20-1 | TGCAGTGCTGCGACAATATCTGGTTGGAACGAGCAGTACTTC | CSAATISGWNEQYF
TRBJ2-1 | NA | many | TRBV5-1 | TGCGCCAGCAGCGGGTCTGTGGGAAGTGAGCAGTTCTTC | CASSGSVGSEQFF
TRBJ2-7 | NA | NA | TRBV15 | TGTGCCACCAGCAGAGATGAGGGAAACTACGAGCAGTACTTC | CATSRDEGNYEQYF
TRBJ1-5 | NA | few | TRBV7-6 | TGTGCCAGCAGCCGGGTGGTGGGCCCAAGTCAGCCCCAGCATTTT | CASSRVVGPSQPQHF
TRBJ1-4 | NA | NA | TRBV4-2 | TGTGCCAGCAGCCAAGATTTGCGGGGTAATGAAAAACTGTTTTTT | CASSQDLRGNEKLFF
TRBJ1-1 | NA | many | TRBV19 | TGTGCCAGTAGCCCCCCGCGAGGGATTTACACTGAAGCTTTCTTT | CASSPPRGIYTEAFF
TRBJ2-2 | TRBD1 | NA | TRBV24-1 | TGTGCCACCAGTCGTTCTGGGGTGACAGGGGAAACCGGGGAGCTGTTTTTT | CATSRSGVTGETGELFF
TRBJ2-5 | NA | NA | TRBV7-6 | TGTGCCAGCAGCTTATACGGAGAGACCCAGTACTTC | CASSLYGETQYF